These 32 T cell receptor beta chains were all obtained from the same sample, sequenced in a study of vaccination and CD4 T cells after COVID-19. Scientists ran DNA taken from cultured CD4+ T cells through the Oncomine TCR Beta short-read assay for sequencing. Genomic DNA was extracted from cultured CD4+ T cells. TCRdb re-called the PCR reads through MiXCR, storing one row per CDR3 protein. Of fewer than 8,000 distinct CDR3 sequences detected, around 32% appear once; the ten largest clones hold roughly 13%. Specified treatment: roughly ten-day PBMC culture with coronavirus spike peptide pools or control peptides (ViraFEST assay). Gathered ahead of the COVID-19 pandemic (2011-2018) were the CD4+ T cells of the unexposed donor. These receptors lack a known antigen. Sequenced sample: CD4+ T cells from blood, cultured in vitro. The receptors come from a human donor in good health.

The chain is built from TRBV21-1 and TRBJ2-7; TRBD1, as called in the table, went unchecked against the DNA. TRBV21-1 is listed as a pseudogene. The length of the CDR3 is 15 residues. CDR3 bases: TGTGCCAGCAGCCAAAGGGACACCGACTCCTACGAGCAGTACTTC. It is translated as CASSQRDTDSYEQYF.

V usage is TRBV7-8 and J usage is TRBJ1-1; D gene uncertain. The V end was cut by 5 bases, the J end by 4 bases, with 14 bases between. The germline CDR1 and CDR2 sequences are SGHVS and FQNEAQ. This CDR3 is 14 amino acids long. The CDR3 nucleotides read TGTGCCAGCAGCCTCCAGGATGGTGGCACTGAAGCTTTCTTT. Amino acid sequence: CASSLQDGGTEAFF.

The CDR3 spells CASSLSHTDTQYF. CDR3 sequence (DNA): TGTGCCAGCAGCTTATCCCACACAGATACGCAGTATTTT. The gene calls are TRBV11-1 and TRBJ2-3; no clear D. The CDR3 consists of 13 residues. CDR1 SGHAT and CDR2 FQDESV come from the germline V gene (reference sequence). Trimming removed 2 bases from V and 2 bases from J, with 5 bases in between.

This clonotype was observed a few times. The chain carries TRBV27 and TRBJ2-1; 8 bases agree with TRBD1. J was trimmed by 4 bases and V by 6 bases; bases with no gene match: 5. There are 14 residues in the CDR3. The V gene's germline CDR1 is MNHEY and CDR2 SMNVEV (reference sequence). Written as DNA, the CDR3 is TGTGCCAGCAGCGGGACAGGCGCATACAATGAGCAGTTCTTC. Residues: CASSGTGAYNEQFF.

In this sample, this clonotype turned up a few times. At one end, the junction sequence differs from germline, possibly due to a read error. The chain uses TRBV6-1 and TRBJ1-5; 7 bases match TRBD1. The CDR3 consists of 14 residues. Germline CDR1 and CDR2: MNHNS and SASEGT. CDR3 loop: CASSAQGSTQPQHF. CDR3 DNA: TGTGCCAGCAGCGCACAGGGGAGCACTCAGCCCCAGCATTTT.

The V gene is TRBV19, the J gene TRBJ1-5; maybe TRBD1 (5 bases). Germline values: CDR1 LNHDA, CDR2 SQIVND (reference sequence). The CDR3 loop spans 16 amino acids. Trimming pared 3 bases from V and 2 bases from J, leaving 14 bases between. CDR3 sequence: CASSMYEGVGNQPQHF. The CDR3 DNA follows: TGTGCCAGTAGTATGTATGAAGGGGTTGGCAATCAGCCCCAGCATTTT.

The chain combines TRBV19 with TRBJ2-6, with D possibly being TRBD1 (6 bases). This CDR3 contains 16 residues. The V end was cut by 0 bases, the J end by 0 bases, with 6 bases between. Germline V gives CDR1 LNHDA, CDR2 SQIVND (reference sequence). CDR3 loop: CASSIDRGSGANVLTF. The CDR3 DNA reads TGTGCCAGTAGTATAGACAGGGGCTCTGGGGCCAACGTCCTGACTTTC.

In this sample, this clonotype turned up a few times. V gene TRBV25-1 combines with J gene TRBJ1-6; D gene uncertain. Between the trimmed V and J ends, which lost 4 bases and 8 bases, there was a span of 15 bases. The CDR3 runs to 15 residues. Germline V gene sequence: CDR1 MGHDK, CDR2 SYGVNS. CDR3 region: CASSGAHRTDSPLHF. In DNA form, the CDR3 reads TGTGCCAGCAGTGGTGCACACCGGACTGATTCACCCCTCCACTTT.

The V call is TRBV7-2, the J call TRBJ2-3; no reliable D call. This CDR3 is built from 13 residues. Germline-derived CDR1 and CDR2 are SGHTA and FQGNSA. Trimming stripped 7 bases from V and 3 bases from J, with 11 bases between. This chain's CDR3 is CASTPPRTDTQYF. The DNA for the CDR3 is TGTGCCAGCACCCCCCCCCGTACAGATACGCAGTATTTT.

V usage is TRBV6-1 and J usage is TRBJ1-6; D gene ambiguous. V was shortened by 6 bases and J by 3 bases, with 9 bases between the two germline ends. CDR1 is MNHNS and CDR2 is SASEGT in the germline V gene. The CDR3 has 14 residues. The CDR3 nucleotides are TGTGCCAGCAGGGCCTTGGGCTATAATTCACCCCTCCACTTT. It specifies CASRALGYNSPLHF.

The rearrangement links TRBV7-2 to TRBJ2-7; TRBD1 is a possible D gene (5 bases). The germline V gene encodes CDR1 SGHTA and CDR2 FQGNSA. The CDR3 is made up of 13 amino acids. V lost 4 bases, J lost 7 bases, and 14 bases lay in between. CDR3 in amino acids: CASSSLRGGEQYF. The CDR3 DNA sequence: TGTGCCAGCAGCTCCCTAAGGGGTGGGGAGCAGTACTTC.

Only a few counts were recorded for this clonotype. The CDR3 sequence: CASRQSTTVAVRVRAFF. The CDR3 coding sequence is TGTGCCAGCAGACAAAGCACTACGGTTGCGGTGCGTGTCCGAGCTTTCTTT. The chain combines TRBV28 with TRBJ1-1; unclear D gene. Trimming shortened V by 6 bases and J by 10 bases, and 30 bases separated the two germline ends. Germline V gene data show CDR1 as MDHEN and CDR2 as SYDVKM. The CDR3 covers 17 residues.

This clonotype was seen a handful of times. The chain combines TRBV28 with TRBJ2-3; maybe TRBD2 (5 bases). This CDR3 is 14 amino acids long. V was trimmed by 5 bases and J by 2 bases, leaving 11 bases between them. Germline V gives CDR1 MDHEN, CDR2 SYDVKM. The CDR3 DNA is TGTGCCAGCAGTGCATGGACTGCCACAGATACGCAGTATTTT. Its protein is CASSAWTATDTQYF.

V usage is TRBV5-5 and J usage is TRBJ2-7; D may be TRBD2 (6 bases). The germline CDR1 and CDR2 sequences are SGHKS and YYEKEE (reference sequence). The CDR3 has 19 amino acids. V was pared by 1 base and J by 0 bases, with 23 bases between. The CDR3 coding sequence is TGTGCCAGCAGCTTGTGGGGCCTCATGGGGGGAGCTACCTCCTACGAGCAGTACTTC. Amino acid sequence: CASSLWGLMGGATSYEQYF.

This chain joins TRBV6-1 and TRBJ1-6; D remains ambiguous. Germline lookup yields CDR1 MNHNS and CDR2 SASEGT. V was pared by 4 bases and J by 0 bases, with 4 bases between. The CDR3 runs 14 residues. Here the CDR3 reads CASSGDSYNSPLHF. Here the CDR3 DNA reads TGTGCCAGCAGTGGGGACTCCTATAATTCACCCCTCCACTTT.

The sample holds a few counts of this clonotype. The V call is TRBV5-1, the J call TRBJ2-1, with D possibly matching TRBD1 (5 bases). Deletions cut 7 bases from V and 6 bases from J, with 8 bases between. This CDR3 region has 11 residues. The V gene's germline CDR1 is SGHRS and CDR2 YFSETQ. CDR3 sequence: CASGRGNEQFF. The DNA of the CDR3 is TGCGCCAGCGGTAGGGGCAATGAGCAGTTCTTC.

The chain employs TRBV6-5 and TRBJ1-2; no definite D call. CDR3 length: 13 residues. With 2 bases removed from V and 6 bases from J, the gap between germline ends came to 10 bases. Germline V CDR1 and CDR2: MNHEY, SVGAGI. The CDR3 DNA follows: TGTGCCAGCAGTTACGGGTCGGGGAATGGCTACACCTTC. Translated, it gives CASSYGSGNGYTF.

The CDR3 spells CASRSGGSGTSGGTQYF. CDR3 nucleotide sequence: TGTGCCAGCAGATCCGGAGGTAGCGGGACCTCCGGGGGGACCCAGTACTTC. This rearrangement joins TRBV6-2 or TRBV6-3 to TRBJ2-5; TRBD2 agrees at 8 bases. The V gene's germline CDR1 is MNHEY and CDR2 SVGEGT. The junction had 19 bases not matched to a gene; V was cut back by 6 bases and J by 7 bases. The CDR3 is 17 amino acids.

CDR3 in DNA: TGTGCCAGCAGTTGGGGGGTAACTGGAAACACCATATATTTT. Translation gives CASSWGVTGNTIYF. V gene TRBV28 combines with J gene TRBJ1-3; TRBD1 might be the D (5 bases). Deletions cut 4 bases from V and 2 bases from J, with 9 bases between. The CDR3 contains 14 residues. CDR1 MDHEN and CDR2 SYDVKM come from the germline V gene.

This clonotype is medium-sized within its sample. The chain recombines TRBV15 with TRBJ1-5; TRBD1 matches 7 bases. CDR1 and CDR2 (germline): LNHNV, YYDKDF (reference sequence). The CDR3 extends over 15 amino acids. V gave up 5 bases and J gave up 0 bases; unmatched junction bases: 4. CDR3 amino acids: CATSVDRVSNQPQHF. The CDR3 nucleotides read TGTGCCACCAGCGTCGACAGGGTTAGCAATCAGCCCCAGCATTTT.

The V gene is TRBV28, the J gene TRBJ2-5, with a tentative D call TRBD1 (6 bases). Germline V gene data show CDR1 as MDHEN and CDR2 as SYDVKM. The CDR3 runs 15 residues. Trimming cost V 5 bases and J 7 bases, with 20 bases left between them. CDR3 DNA sequence: TGTGCCAGCAGTCGGAGGCTGACGGGCAGGGGGACCCAGTACTTC. Protein sequence: CASSRRLTGRGTQYF.

With respect to this clonotype: Given a much more abundant clone one base away, this may be a read error. The conserved phenylalanine or tryptophan normally closing the CDR3 is absent here, so this likely arose from a read error. The chain carries TRBV20-1 and TRBJ1-5; D is unresolved. The CDR3 spans 12 residues. Germline V gives CDR1 DFQATT, CDR2 SNEGSKA (reference sequence). V was shortened by 3 bases and J by 0 bases, with 3 bases between the two germline ends. CDR3 in DNA: TGCAGTGCTAGCATTAGCAATCAGCCCCAGCATCTT. This encodes CSASISNQPQHL.

This clonotype was detected a few times. The chain uses TRBV6-1 and TRBJ2-7; the match to TRBD1 covers 10 bases. Losses at the gene ends were 1 base for V and 0 bases for J; bases not matched to a gene: 0. CDR3 length: 15 residues. Per germline, CDR1 MNHNS and CDR2 SASEGT. Here the CDR3 DNA reads TGTGCCAGCAGTGAAGGGACAGGGGGCTCCTACGAGCAGTACTTC. Amino acid sequence: CASSEGTGGSYEQYF.

The chain is built from TRBV11-3 and TRBJ1-1, with no clear D. Per germline, CDR1 SGHNT and CDR2 YENEEA. Trimming pared 6 bases from V and 3 bases from J, leaving 14 bases between. This CDR3 contains 14 residues. As DNA, the CDR3 is TGTGCCAGCAGTCAAGCCGCCAGGTACACTGAAGCTTTCTTT. It specifies CASSQAARYTEAFF. Full variable domain (missing parts from reference TRBV11-3 and TRBJ1-1): EAGVVQSPRYKIIEKKQPVAFWCNPISGHNTLYWYLQNLGQGPELLIRYENEEAVDDSQLPKDRFSAERLKGVDSTLKIQPAELGDSAVYLCASSQAARYTEAFFGQGTRLTVV.

The CDR3: CSATQGSDNEQFF. The CDR3 DNA sequence: TGCAGTGCTACCCAGGGGTCCGACAATGAGCAGTTCTTC. The rearrangement joins TRBV20-1 to TRBJ2-1, with D possibly matching TRBD1 (6 bases). CDR3 length: 13 amino acids. The germline V gene has CDR1 DFQATT and CDR2 SNEGSKA (reference sequence). Trimming left V 4 bases short and J 5 bases short, with 12 bases between.

In its sample, this clonotype was seen a few times. The CDR3 sequence: CASSYPQGWNQPQHF. The CDR3 nucleotides read TGTGCCAGCAGTTACCCGCAGGGCTGGAATCAGCCCCAGCATTTT. V gene TRBV28 combines with J gene TRBJ1-5, with D perhaps TRBD1 (5 bases). V lost 4 bases and J 4 bases, leaving 14 bases between the germline ends. Germline V gives CDR1 MDHEN, CDR2 SYDVKM. This CDR3 comprises 15 residues.

The rearrangement joins TRBV6-2 or TRBV6-3 to TRBJ1-6; 10 bases fit TRBD1. Germline CDR1 reads MNHEY; CDR2 reads SVGEGT. With V trimmed by 6 bases and J by 9 bases, 2 bases remained unmatched. This CDR3 region has 13 residues. In DNA, the CDR3 is TGTGCCAGCAGACGGGACAGGGGTTCACCCCTCCACTTT. Translating gives CASRRDRGSPLHF.

The chain has TRBV7-3 and TRBJ2-7; 11 bases match TRBD1. The CDR3 has 17 residues. CDR1 SGHTA and CDR2 FQGTGA come from the germline V gene. V was pared by 2 bases and J by 7 bases, with 13 bases of the junction left unmatched. CDR3 nucleotide sequence: TGTGCCAGCAGCTTACGCGGGCCGGGACAGGGGGGTCGGGAGCAGTACTTC. This encodes CASSLRGPGQGGREQYF.

This clonotype was seen a handful of times. This chain links TRBV29-1 with TRBJ1-5; 7 bases match TRBD1. This CDR3 region has 14 residues. Trimming at V came to 4 bases and at J to 1 base, leaving 4 bases not matched to a gene. Germline CDR1 is SQVTM and CDR2 is ANQGSEA. This CDR3 is CSVVGDSSNQPQHF. The CDR3 nucleotides are TGCAGCGTTGTAGGGGACAGCAGCAATCAGCCCCAGCATTTT.

The V gene is TRBV7-9, the J gene TRBJ1-3; weak D call: TRBD1 (6 bases). The CDR3 extends over 15 amino acids. V was shortened by 5 bases and J by 8 bases, with 19 bases between the two germline ends. Germline CDR1 and CDR2: SEHNR and FQNEAQ (reference sequence). The CDR3 sequence: CASSPRDINGDTIYF. CDR3 coding DNA: TGTGCCAGCAGCCCCCGGGACATCAATGGGGACACCATATATTTT.

The rearrangement joins TRBV28 to TRBJ1-5; 10 bases are shared with TRBD1. V shed 5 bases, J shed 2 bases, and the junction held 3 bases outside the gene matches. CDR3 length equals 15 residues. Germline-derived CDR1 and CDR2 are MDHEN and SYDVKM. CDR3 sequence (DNA): TGTGCCAGCAGTGGTGGGACAGGGGGCAATCAGCCCCAGCATTTT. Translated: CASSGGTGGNQPQHF.

This clonotype has a handful of counts. The chain uses TRBV20-1 and TRBJ2-1; D not certain. The V end was cut by 4 bases, the J end by 0 bases, with 10 bases between. This CDR3 contains 14 residues. The V gene's germline CDR1 is DFQATT and CDR2 SNEGSKA (reference sequence). CDR3 coding DNA: TGCAGTGCTAACCAGCGCCGCTCCTACAATGAGCAGTTCTTC. This encodes CSANQRRSYNEQFF.